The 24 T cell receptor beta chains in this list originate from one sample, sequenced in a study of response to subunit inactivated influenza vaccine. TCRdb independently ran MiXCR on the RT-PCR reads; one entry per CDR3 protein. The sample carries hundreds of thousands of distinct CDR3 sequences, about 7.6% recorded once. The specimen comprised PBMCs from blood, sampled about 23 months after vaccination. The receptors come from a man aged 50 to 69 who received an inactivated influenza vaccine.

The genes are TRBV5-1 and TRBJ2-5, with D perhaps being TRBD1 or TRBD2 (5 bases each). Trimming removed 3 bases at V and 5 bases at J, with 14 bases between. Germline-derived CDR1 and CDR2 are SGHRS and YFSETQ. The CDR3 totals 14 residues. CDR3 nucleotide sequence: TGCGCCAGCAGCTCTGGGACGAGGGAGGAGACCCAGTACTTC. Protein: CASSSGTREETQYF.

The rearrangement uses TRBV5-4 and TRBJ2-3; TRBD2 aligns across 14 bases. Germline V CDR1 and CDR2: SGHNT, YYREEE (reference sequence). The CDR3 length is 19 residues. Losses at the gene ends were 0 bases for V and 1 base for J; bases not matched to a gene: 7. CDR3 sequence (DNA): TGTGCCAGCAGCTTGGGACCGGGACTAGCGGGAGCGGGCACAGATACGCAGTATTTT. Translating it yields CASSLGPGLAGAGTDTQYF.

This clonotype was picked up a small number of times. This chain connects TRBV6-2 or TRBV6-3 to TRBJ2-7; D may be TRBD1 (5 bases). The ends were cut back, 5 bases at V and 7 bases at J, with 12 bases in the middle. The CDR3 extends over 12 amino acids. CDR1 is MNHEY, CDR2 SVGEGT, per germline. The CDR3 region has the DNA TGTGCCAGCAGTCAGGGATTGAGGGAGCAGTACTTC. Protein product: CASSQGLREQYF.

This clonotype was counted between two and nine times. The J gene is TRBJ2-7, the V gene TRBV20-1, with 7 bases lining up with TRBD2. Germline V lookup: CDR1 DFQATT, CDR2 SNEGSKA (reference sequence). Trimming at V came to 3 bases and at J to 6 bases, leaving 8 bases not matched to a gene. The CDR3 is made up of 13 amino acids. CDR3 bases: TGCAGTGCTAGCGCGACTAGCCCCATCGAGCAGTACTTC. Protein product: CSASATSPIEQYF.

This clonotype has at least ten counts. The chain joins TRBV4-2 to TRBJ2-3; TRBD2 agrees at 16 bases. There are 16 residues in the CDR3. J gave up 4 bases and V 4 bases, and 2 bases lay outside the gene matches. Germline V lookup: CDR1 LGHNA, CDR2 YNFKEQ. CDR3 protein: CASSPGLAGGADTQYF. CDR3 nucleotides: TGTGCCAGCAGCCCGGGACTAGCGGGAGGGGCAGATACGCAGTATTTT.

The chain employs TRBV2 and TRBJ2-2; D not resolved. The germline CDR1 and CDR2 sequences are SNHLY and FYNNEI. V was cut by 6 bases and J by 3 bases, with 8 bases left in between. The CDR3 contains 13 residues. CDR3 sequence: CASRDRYTGELFF. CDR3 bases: TGTGCCAGCAGGGACCGATACACCGGGGAGCTGTTTTTT. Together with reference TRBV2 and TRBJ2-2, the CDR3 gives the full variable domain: EPEVTQTPSHQVTQMGQEVILRCVPISNHLYFYWYRQILGQKVEFLVSFYNNEISEKSEIFDDQFSVERPDGSNFTLKIRSTKLEDSAMYFCASRDRYTGELFFGEGSRLTVL.

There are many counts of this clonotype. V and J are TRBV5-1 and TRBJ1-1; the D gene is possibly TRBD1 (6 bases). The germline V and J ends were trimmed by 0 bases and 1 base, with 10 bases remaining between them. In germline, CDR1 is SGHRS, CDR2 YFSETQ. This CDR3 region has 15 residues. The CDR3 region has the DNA TGCGCCAGCAGCTTGGAGGGGGGGAGGAACACTGAAGCTTTCTTT. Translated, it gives CASSLEGGRNTEAFF.

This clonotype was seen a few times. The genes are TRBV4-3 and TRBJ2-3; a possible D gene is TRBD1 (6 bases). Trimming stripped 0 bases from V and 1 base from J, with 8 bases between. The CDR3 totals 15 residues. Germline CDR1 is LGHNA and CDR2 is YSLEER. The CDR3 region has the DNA TGCGCCAGCAGCCAAGAGGACAGCCGCACAGATACGCAGTATTTT. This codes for CASSQEDSRTDTQYF.

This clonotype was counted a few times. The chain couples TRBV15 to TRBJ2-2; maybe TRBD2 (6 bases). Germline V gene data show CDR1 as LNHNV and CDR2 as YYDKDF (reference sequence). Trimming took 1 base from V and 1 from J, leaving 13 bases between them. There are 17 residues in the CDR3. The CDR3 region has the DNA TGTGCCACCAGCAGAGTTCGGGACTCCAAGAACACCGGGGAGCTGTTTTTT. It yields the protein CATSRVRDSKNTGELFF.

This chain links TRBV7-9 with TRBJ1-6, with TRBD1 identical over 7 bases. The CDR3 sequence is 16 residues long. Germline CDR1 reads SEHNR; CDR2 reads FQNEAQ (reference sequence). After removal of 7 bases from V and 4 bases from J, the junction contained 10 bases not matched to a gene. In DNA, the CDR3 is TGTGCCAGCACCCGGACAGGAGGGTCTTATAATTCACCCCTCCACTTT. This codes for CASTRTGGSYNSPLHF.

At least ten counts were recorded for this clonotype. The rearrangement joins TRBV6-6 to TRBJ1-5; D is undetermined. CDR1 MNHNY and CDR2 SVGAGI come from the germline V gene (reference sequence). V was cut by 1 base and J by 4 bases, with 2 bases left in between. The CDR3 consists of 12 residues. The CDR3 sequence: CASSYFNQPQHF. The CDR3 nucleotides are TGTGCCAGCAGTTACTTTAATCAGCCCCAGCATTTT.

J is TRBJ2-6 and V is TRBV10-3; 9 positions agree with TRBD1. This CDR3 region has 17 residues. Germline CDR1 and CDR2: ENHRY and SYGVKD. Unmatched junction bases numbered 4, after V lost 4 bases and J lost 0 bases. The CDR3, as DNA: TGTGCCATCAGTGGGACGACAGGGGGCTCTGGGGCCAACGTCCTGACTTTC. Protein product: CAISGTTGGSGANVLTF.

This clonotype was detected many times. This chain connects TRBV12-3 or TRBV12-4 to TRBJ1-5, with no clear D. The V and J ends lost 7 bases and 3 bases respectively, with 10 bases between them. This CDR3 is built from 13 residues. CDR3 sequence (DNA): TGTGCCAGCAAAAAAGCAGACAATCAGCCCCAGCATTTT. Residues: CASKKADNQPQHF.

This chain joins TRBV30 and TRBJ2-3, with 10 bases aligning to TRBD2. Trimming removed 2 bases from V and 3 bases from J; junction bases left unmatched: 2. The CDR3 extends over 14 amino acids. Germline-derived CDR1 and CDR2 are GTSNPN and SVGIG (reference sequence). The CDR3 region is CAWSSGGATDTQYF. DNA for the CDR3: TGTGCCTGGAGTAGCGGGGGGGCAACAGATACGCAGTATTTT.

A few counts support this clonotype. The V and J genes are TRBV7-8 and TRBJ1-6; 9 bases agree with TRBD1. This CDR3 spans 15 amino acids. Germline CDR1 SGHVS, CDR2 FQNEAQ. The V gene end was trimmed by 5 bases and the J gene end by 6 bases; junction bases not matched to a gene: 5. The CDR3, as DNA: TGTGCCAGCAGCATCCGGACAGGGGTTAATTCACCCCTCCACTTT. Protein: CASSIRTGVNSPLHF.

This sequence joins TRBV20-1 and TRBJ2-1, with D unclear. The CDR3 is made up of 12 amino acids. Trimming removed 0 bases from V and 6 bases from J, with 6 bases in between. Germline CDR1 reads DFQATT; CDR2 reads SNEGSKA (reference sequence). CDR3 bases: TGCAGTGCTAGAGACCTTCCCAATGAGCAGTTCTTC. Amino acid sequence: CSARDLPNEQFF.

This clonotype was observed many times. The CDR3, as DNA: TGCAGTGCTAGAGGGCAGGAGTATGGCTACACCTTC. Amino acids: CSARGQEYGYTF. The chain combines TRBV20-1 with TRBJ1-2; no firm D call. Between the trimmed V and J ends, which lost 1 base and 5 bases, there was a span of 8 bases. In germline, CDR1 is DFQATT, CDR2 SNEGSKA (reference sequence). There are 12 residues in the CDR3.

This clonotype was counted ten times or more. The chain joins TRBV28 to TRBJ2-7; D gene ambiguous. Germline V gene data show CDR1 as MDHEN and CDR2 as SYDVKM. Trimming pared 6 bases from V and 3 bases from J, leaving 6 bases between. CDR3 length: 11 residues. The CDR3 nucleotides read TGTGCCAGCAGCACGATCTACGAGCAGTACTTC. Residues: CASSTIYEQYF.

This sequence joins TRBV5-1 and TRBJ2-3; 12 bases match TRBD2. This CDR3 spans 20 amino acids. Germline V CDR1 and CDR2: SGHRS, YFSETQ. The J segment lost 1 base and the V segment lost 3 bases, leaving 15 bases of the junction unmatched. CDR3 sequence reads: CASSSKVPQTSGGRTDTQYF. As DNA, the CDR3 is TGCGCCAGCAGCTCCAAAGTACCTCAGACTAGCGGGGGCCGCACAGATACGCAGTATTTT. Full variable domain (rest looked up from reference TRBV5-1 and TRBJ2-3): KAGVTQTPRYLIKTRGQQVTLSCSPISGHRSVSWYQQTPGQGLQFLFEYFSETQRNKGNFPGRFSGRQFSNSRSEMNVSTLELGDSALYLCASSSKVPQTSGGRTDTQYFGPGTRLTVL.

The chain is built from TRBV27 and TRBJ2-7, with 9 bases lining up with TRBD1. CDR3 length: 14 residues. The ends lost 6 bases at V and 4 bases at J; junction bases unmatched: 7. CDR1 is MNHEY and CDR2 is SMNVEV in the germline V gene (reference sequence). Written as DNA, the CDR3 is TGTGCCAGCAGGTGGACAGGGGAGAGGTACGAGCAGTACTTC. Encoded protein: CASRWTGERYEQYF.

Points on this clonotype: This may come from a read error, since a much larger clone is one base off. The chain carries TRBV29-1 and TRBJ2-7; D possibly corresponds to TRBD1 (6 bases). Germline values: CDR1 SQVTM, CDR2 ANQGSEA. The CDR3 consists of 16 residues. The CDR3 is CSVEMGATGARYEQHF. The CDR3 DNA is TGCAGCGTTGAAATGGGTGCGACAGGCGCTCGATACGAGCAGCACTTC.

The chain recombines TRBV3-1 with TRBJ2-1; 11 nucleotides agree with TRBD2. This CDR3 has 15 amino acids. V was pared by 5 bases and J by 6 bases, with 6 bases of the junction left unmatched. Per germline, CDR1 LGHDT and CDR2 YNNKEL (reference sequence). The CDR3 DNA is TGTGCCAGCAGCATGACTAGCGGGATAACCAATGAGCAGTTCTTC. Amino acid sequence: CASSMTSGITNEQFF.

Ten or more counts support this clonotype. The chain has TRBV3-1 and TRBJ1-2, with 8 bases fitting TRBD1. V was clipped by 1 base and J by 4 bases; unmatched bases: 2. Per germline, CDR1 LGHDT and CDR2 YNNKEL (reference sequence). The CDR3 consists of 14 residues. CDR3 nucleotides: TGTGCCAGCAGCCAAGGACAGGGGAGCTATGGCTACACCTTC. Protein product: CASSQGQGSYGYTF.

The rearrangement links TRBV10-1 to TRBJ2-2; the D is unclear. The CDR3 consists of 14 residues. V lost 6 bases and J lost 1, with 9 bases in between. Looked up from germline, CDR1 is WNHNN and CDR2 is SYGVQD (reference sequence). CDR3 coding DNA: TGCGCCAGCAGGGCGGCCGGGAACACCGGGGAGCTGTTTTTT. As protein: CASRAAGNTGELFF.